The 18 T cell receptor beta chains in this list originate from one sample, sequenced in a study of blood T cell repertoires in COVID-19 (dated by TCRdb to 2018 to 2020). Library preparation was by the immunoSEQ multiplex PCR assay. The table comes from immuneACCESS by way of TCRdb, which keeps in-frame sequences with V and J called. Part of the clones is missing from these tables; in studies checked, under half for an unresolved V gene and the rest for unknown reasons. The sample data list tens of thousands of clones, and around 82% of these were observed just once. Together, the top ten hold 0.95% to 1.5% of the sample. Material for sequencing was peripheral blood. The receptors originated from a woman at least 80 years old with acute or convalescent COVID-19.

This rearrangement joins TRBV2 to TRBJ1-6; possible D gene TRBD1, 6 bases. V was trimmed by 5 bases and J by 10 bases, leaving 18 bases between them. The CDR3 length is 15 residues. Germline V gene sequence: CDR1 SNHLY, CDR2 FYNNEI. CDR3 bases: TGTGCCAGCAGTAACTCCGGTCAGGGGCCCTCACCCCTCCACTTT. Protein product: CASSNSGQGPSPLHF.

This clone has just one count. The chain carries TRBV10-3 and TRBJ2-7; 11 nucleotides line up with TRBD2. The germline V gene encodes CDR1 ENHRY and CDR2 SYGVKD. This CDR3 is built from 13 residues. V shed 8 bases and J 12 bases; nucleotides not matched to a gene: 12. CDR3 in DNA: TGTGCCATCGGGGGTCTAGCGGGAGGAGGGGTGTACTTC. It encodes CAIGGLAGGGVYF.

The V gene is TRBV12-5, the J gene TRBJ2-1; tentative D call: TRBD2 (6 bases). CDR3 length: 13 amino acids. Trimming shortened V by 5 bases and J by 4 bases, and 9 bases separated the two germline ends. In germline, CDR1 is LGHNT, CDR2 FRNRAP. CDR3 DNA sequence: TGTGCTAGTGGTCCGGAGGGTTACAATGAGCAGTTCTTC. Amino acids: CASGPEGYNEQFF.

V is TRBV7-8 and J is TRBJ2-7; TRBD1 aligns across 12 bases. Germline V gives CDR1 SGHVS, CDR2 FQNEAQ. V was clipped by 1 base and J by 4 bases; unmatched bases: 5. This CDR3 has 16 residues. The CDR3 reads CASSLVRDRGRYEQYF. The CDR3 coding sequence is TGTGCCAGCAGCTTAGTGAGGGACAGGGGGCGTTACGAGCAGTACTTC.

V usage is TRBV29-1 and J usage is TRBJ2-2; a weak D match, TRBD2 (6 bases). Germline lookup yields CDR1 SQVTM and CDR2 ANQGSEA. Trimming removed 4 bases from V and 3 bases from J, with 15 bases in between. This CDR3 contains 15 residues. The CDR3 DNA sequence: TGCAGCGTTGTCGGGGGTTCACGGTACACCGGGGAGCTGTTTTTT. It is translated as CSVVGGSRYTGELFF.

The rearrangement uses TRBV10-1 and TRBJ2-2; D is unclear. Germline CDR1 reads WNHNN; CDR2 reads SYGVQD (reference sequence). The CDR3 runs to 13 residues. V was cut by 0 bases and J by 7 bases, with 6 bases left in between. CDR3 region: CASSESGRGELFF. CDR3 in DNA: TGCGCCAGCAGTGAGTCTGGCCGCGGGGAGCTGTTTTTT.

The V gene is TRBV4-1, the J gene TRBJ1-5, with D possibly TRBD1 on 6 matching bases. The V and J ends lost 4 bases and 3 bases respectively, with 13 bases between them. Germline CDR1 reads MGHRA; CDR2 reads YSYEKL. The CDR3 runs 15 residues. The CDR3 DNA reads TGCGCCAGCAGCCCCCGCCGGGACACCAATCAGCCCCAGCATTTT. Protein product: CASSPRRDTNQPQHF.

The chain uses TRBV10-3 and TRBJ2-1; 9 bases are shared with TRBD1. The trim removed 3 bases at V and 7 bases at J, leaving 13 bases unmatched. CDR3 length: 17 residues. Germline V CDR1 and CDR2: ENHRY, SYGVKD. This CDR3 is CAISDRSRDRVLNEQFF. CDR3 DNA: TGTGCCATCAGTGATCGGAGCCGGGACAGGGTACTTAATGAGCAGTTCTTC.

The V gene is TRBV5-1, the J gene TRBJ1-1, with a tentative D call TRBD1 (6 bases). Germline assignment: CDR1 SGHRS and CDR2 YFSETQ. V lost 3 bases and J 2 bases, leaving 14 bases between the germline ends. This CDR3 is built from 15 residues. Written as DNA, the CDR3 is TGCGCCAGCAGCTCTATGACAGGAGCAAACACTGAAGCTTTCTTT. It is translated as CASSSMTGANTEAFF.

The V call is TRBV7-9, the J call TRBJ2-1; D possibly corresponds to TRBD1 (5 bases). CDR3 size: 11 residues. Germline CDR1 SEHNR, CDR2 FQNEAQ (reference sequence). V lost 5 bases and J lost 9, with 8 bases in between. As DNA, the CDR3 is TGTGCCAGCAGCAGGACAAGTGAGCAGTTCTTC. It specifies CASSRTSEQFF.

This chain links TRBV18 with TRBJ2-7; the match to TRBD1 covers 8 bases. The CDR3 extends over 14 amino acids. V lost 4 bases and J lost 0; bases outside the gene matches: 2. CDR1 and CDR2 from the germline V gene are KGHSH and LQKENI. The CDR3 coding sequence is TGTGCCAGCTCACGACAGGGGAGCTCCTACGAGCAGTACTTC. It yields the protein CASSRQGSSYEQYF.

The chain combines TRBV19 with TRBJ1-6, with D possibly TRBD1 on 5 matching bases. Germline-derived CDR1 and CDR2 are LNHDA and SQIVND (reference sequence). Deletions cut 4 bases from V and 8 bases from J, with 12 bases between. The CDR3 consists of 14 residues. The CDR3 here is CASSTWGGDSPLHF. CDR3 sequence (DNA): TGTGCCAGTAGTACGTGGGGAGGGGATTCACCCCTCCACTTT.

The chain uses TRBV5-1 and TRBJ2-2; D not resolved. Germline V lookup: CDR1 SGHRS, CDR2 YFSETQ. Trimming shortened V by 0 bases and J by 5 bases, and 17 bases separated the two germline ends. CDR3 size: 17 residues. The CDR3 protein is CASSLGLRPGSTGELFF. CDR3 in DNA: TGCGCCAGCAGCTTGGGCTTAAGGCCGGGTAGTACCGGGGAGCTGTTTTTT.

V and J are TRBV5-1 and TRBJ1-1; D gene unclear. This CDR3 comprises 15 residues. CDR1 and CDR2 from the germline V gene are SGHRS and YFSETQ. The V and J ends lost 0 bases and 0 bases respectively, with 9 bases between them. The CDR3 protein is CASSLDSSLNTEAFF. The CDR3 nucleotides read TGCGCCAGCAGCTTGGACAGCAGTTTGAACACTGAAGCTTTCTTT. Using reference TRBV5-1 and TRBJ1-1 for the parts outside the CDR3, the full variable domain is KAGVTQTPRYLIKTRGQQVTLSCSPISGHRSVSWYQQTPGQGLQFLFEYFSETQRNKGNFPGRFSGRQFSNSRSEMNVSTLELGDSALYLCASSLDSSLNTEAFFGQGTRLTVV.

The chain couples TRBV5-4 to TRBJ2-3; 7 nucleotides match TRBD2. The germline V gene has CDR1 SGHNT and CDR2 YYREEE (reference sequence). J was trimmed by 1 base and V by 3 bases; bases with no gene match: 5. This CDR3 is 15 amino acids long. The CDR3 sequence: CASSSSGARTDTQYF. CDR3 DNA sequence: TGTGCCAGCAGCTCTAGCGGAGCCCGCACAGATACGCAGTATTTT.

The gene calls are TRBV28 and TRBJ2-7, with 7 bases fitting TRBD1. Germline trimming cut 6 bases from V and 6 bases from J; bases unmatched to any gene: 5. The CDR3 loop spans 12 amino acids. The V gene's germline CDR1 is MDHEN and CDR2 SYDVKM. The DNA of the CDR3 is TGTGCCAGCAGCCACAGGGGCGCCGAGCAGTACTTC. It specifies CASSHRGAEQYF.

The chain has TRBV3-1 (or the pseudogene TRBV3-2) and TRBJ1-6; the D gene is possibly TRBD1 (6 bases). Deletions cut 0 bases from V and 4 bases from J, with 7 bases between. CDR3 length equals 15 residues. The germline CDR1 and CDR2 sequences are LGHDT and YNNKEL (reference sequence). CDR3 in amino acids: CASSQEGQYNSPLHF. The CDR3, as DNA: TGTGCCAGCAGCCAAGAAGGACAGTATAATTCACCCCTCCACTTT.

The sample holds one count of this clone. This chain joins TRBV12-3 or TRBV12-4 and TRBJ1-4; 8 nucleotides match TRBD1. The CDR3 loop spans 13 amino acids. V shed 7 bases, J shed 8 bases, and the junction held 6 bases outside the gene matches. CDR3 coding DNA: TGTGCCAGCAAAAGACAGGGGCAGGAAAAACTGTTTTTT. This translates into CASKRQGQEKLFF.